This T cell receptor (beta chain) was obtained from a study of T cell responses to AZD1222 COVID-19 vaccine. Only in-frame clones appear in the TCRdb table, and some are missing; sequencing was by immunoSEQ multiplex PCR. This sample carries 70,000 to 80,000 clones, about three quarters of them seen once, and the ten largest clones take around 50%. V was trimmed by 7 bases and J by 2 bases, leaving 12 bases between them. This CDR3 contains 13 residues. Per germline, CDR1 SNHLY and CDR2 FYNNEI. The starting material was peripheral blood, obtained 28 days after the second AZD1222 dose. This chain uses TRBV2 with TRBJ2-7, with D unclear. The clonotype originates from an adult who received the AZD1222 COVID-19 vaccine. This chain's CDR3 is CASKLGGTYEQYF. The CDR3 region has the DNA TGTGCCAGCAAGTTGGGCGGAACCTACGAGCAGTACTTC.